This T cell receptor (beta chain) was identified in a study of blood T cell repertoires in COVID-19. Study as a whole: Acute-phase and convalescent COVID-19 samples originated in the United States, Italy and Spain.

Original handling: Amplified reference gene primers provided the basis for estimating nucleated cell counts. Only in-frame clones appear in the TCRdb table, and some are missing; sequencing was by immunoSEQ multiplex PCR. The DNA gave D and trimming, while V, J and clone size come from that table. The table lists 130,000 to 150,000 clones, 80% to 90% of them singletons. This CDR3 region has 19 residues. V gave up 0 bases and J gave up 5 bases; unmatched junction bases: 15. The chain uses TRBV23-1 and TRBJ2-4; 8 nucleotides align to TRBD2. TRBV23-1 is placed among ORFs of uncertain function. Sequencing was carried out using peripheral blood. The sequence was collected from a woman aged 45-59 years with active or convalescent COVID-19. CDR3 DNA: TGCGCCAGCAGTCAATCTCCCCGGGAGGGCCTTAGGCACGAAAACATTCAGTACTTC. It translates to CASSQSPREGLRHENIQYF.